These T cell receptor beta chains were read from a single sample in a study of OX40 agonist ivuxolimab in advanced cancers. Sequencing used immunoSEQ multiplex PCR; TCRdb keeps in-frame clones, though not all of them. The table lists about 88,000 clones, approximately 87% of them singletons. The material was CD4+ or CD8+ T cells sorted from blood, obtained in a trial of the OX40 agonist ivuxolimab. These receptors originate from an adult with an advanced solid tumor such as melanoma, head and neck, liver or kidney cancer. The CDR3 runs from the conserved cysteine through the conserved F or W. D genes are given only for firm matches. Rows give clone size only sometimes, using once, few, many, or a class for an expanded clone.

D gene | J gene | clone size | V gene | CDR3 protein | CDR3 DNA
TRBD1 | TRBJ1-1 | once | TRBV19 | CASSTPLGQGLGEAEAFF | TGTGCCAGTAGTACTCCCCTCGGACAGGGATTGGGGGAGGCTGAAGCTTTCTTT
TRBD2 | TRBJ2-4 | - | TRBV7-8 | CASSLGLAGPENIQYF | TGTGCCAGCAGCCTAGGACTAGCGGGCCCAGAGAACATTCAGTACTTC
- | TRBJ1-2 | - | TRBV9 | CASSVGGNYGYTF | TGTGCCAGCAGCGTAGGAGGTAACTATGGCTACACCTTC
- | TRBJ2-5 | - | TRBV18 | CASSPMGIGETQYF | TGTGCCAGCTCACCAATGGGGATAGGAGAGACCCAGTACTTC
TRBD1 | TRBJ2-7 | - | TRBV2 | CASRGTGQSYEQYF | TGTGCCAGCAGGGGAACGGGACAGTCCTACGAGCAGTACTTC
TRBD1 | TRBJ1-2 | - | TRBV6-6 | CASSPGDRFYGYTF | TGTGCCAGCAGCCCAGGGGACAGGTTCTATGGCTACACCTTC
TRBD1 | TRBJ2-2 | - | TRBV6-5 | CASRSQGAITGELFF | TGTGCCAGCAGGTCACAGGGGGCGATAACCGGGGAGCTGTTTTTT
- | TRBJ1-2 | - | TRBV6-5 | CASTWESGRADGYTF | TGTGCCAGCACCTGGGAGTCGGGCAGGGCTGATGGCTACACCTTC
- | TRBJ1-4 | - | TRBV11-3 | CASSLVGSSQGSEKLFF | TGTGCCAGCAGCTTAGTAGGGAGTTCCCAGGGGAGTGAAAAACTGTTTTTT
- | TRBJ1-1 | - | TRBV13 | CASSPFGFGENTEAFF | TGTGCCAGCAGCCCCTTTGGGTTCGGGGAGAACACTGAAGCTTTCTTT
- | TRBJ2-3 | - | TRBV7-9 | CASSLGVEPGTDTQYF | TGTGCCAGCAGCTTAGGTGTCGAGCCGGGGACAGATACGCAGTATTTT
- | TRBJ2-7 | - | TRBV7-2 | CASSSSQAYEQYF | TGTGCCAGCAGCTCGTCCCAGGCCTACGAGCAGTACTTC
- | TRBJ1-2 | once | TRBV28 | CASSPLKTYGYTF | TGTGCCAGCAGTCCCCTAAAAACCTATGGCTACACCTTC
- | TRBJ2-7 | - | TRBV9 | CASSPVGGMDEQYF | TGTGCCAGCAGTCCCGTGGGGGGCATGGACGAGCAGTACTTC
TRBD1 | TRBJ2-7 | - | TRBV6-5 | CASSYSGQGTYEQYF | TGTGCCAGCAGTTACTCGGGACAGGGGACCTACGAGCAGTACTTC
- | TRBJ2-7 | - | TRBV5-4 | CASSLGYEQYF | TGTGCCAGCAGCTTGGGGTACGAGCAGTACTTC
- | TRBJ1-1 | - | TRBV4-1 | CASSQDLDRTNTEAFF | TGCGCCAGCAGCCAAGATCTAGACAGGACGAACACTGAAGCTTTCTTT
- | TRBJ2-3 | - | TRBV20-1 | CSVAGTDTQYF | TGCAGTGTTGCGGGCACAGATACGCAGTATTTT
TRBD1 | TRBJ2-7 | once | TRBV7-6 | CASSFGQGYEQYF | TGTGCCAGCAGCTTCGGACAGGGGTACGAGCAGTACTTC
TRBD1 | TRBJ2-7 | - | TRBV9 | CASSLGQGKVYEQYF | TGTGCCAGCAGCCTCGGACAGGGTAAGGTCTACGAGCAGTACTTC
- | TRBJ2-3 | - | TRBV7-9 | CASSLVGGQDTQYF | TGTGCCAGCAGCTTAGTGGGGGGGCAAGATACGCAGTATTTT
TRBD1 | TRBJ2-7 | - | TRBV5-1 | CASSLDGTGVDEQYF | TGCGCCAGCAGCTTGGATGGGACAGGGGTAGACGAGCAGTACTTC
- | TRBJ2-1 | - | TRBV15 | CATSRDLVGGQYNEQFF | TGTGCCACCAGCAGAGATCTCGTCGGGGGGCAATACAATGAGCAGTTCTTC
TRBD1 | TRBJ1-1 | - | TRBV18 | CASSPNQGDTEAFF | TGTGCCAGCTCACCGAACCAGGGGGACACTGAAGCTTTCTTT
- | TRBJ1-1 | - | TRBV19 | CATLRTPNTEAFF | TGTGCCACCCTTCGAACACCGAACACTGAAGCTTTCTTT
- | TRBJ1-5 | few | TRBV19 | CASSPGQRDNQPQHF | TGTGCCAGTAGTCCCGGCCAAAGGGACAATCAGCCCCAGCATTTT
TRBD2 | TRBJ2-7 | - | TRBV13 | CASSPGGQGRTSGTYEQYF | TGTGCCAGCAGCCCCGGGGGACAGGGGCGGACTAGCGGGACCTACGAGCAGTACTTC
TRBD1 | TRBJ1-1 | - | TRBV6-5 | CASSSDRGRTEAFF | TGTGCCAGCAGCTCCGACAGGGGGCGGACTGAAGCTTTCTTT
TRBD2 | TRBJ2-7 | - | TRBV11-2 | CASSLLSGQAGPSYEQYF | TGTGCCAGCAGCTTACTTTCCGGGCAAGCGGGACCCTCCTACGAGCAGTACTTC
- | TRBJ1-5 | - | TRBV10-2 | CASSDRYQQPQHF | TGCGCCAGCAGTGACCGGTACCAGCAGCCCCAGCATTTT
TRBD1 | TRBJ1-5 | - | TRBV28 | CASRSGGVQPQHF | TGTGCCAGCAGATCAGGGGGGGTTCAGCCCCAGCATTTT
TRBD1 | TRBJ2-5 | - | TRBV7-2 | CASSLGGQGLNQYF | TGTGCCAGCAGCTTAGGGGGACAGGGGCTGAACCAGTACTTC
TRBD2 | TRBJ2-7 | - | TRBV11-2 | CASSLGPAQRGKPEQYF | TGTGCCAGCAGCTTAGGTCCGGCTCAGCGGGGCAAGCCCGAGCAGTACTTC
- | TRBJ2-7 | - | TRBV28 | CASRTGTPPYEQYF | TGTGCCAGCAGAACAGGGACCCCTCCCTACGAGCAGTACTTC
TRBD1 | TRBJ2-3 | - | TRBV19 | CASSMLGTGDLLGTDTQYF | TGTGCCAGTAGTATGTTAGGGACAGGGGACCTTCTCGGCACAGATACGCAGTATTTT
- | TRBJ2-7 | - | TRBV25-1 | CASSPNRVPYEQYF | TGTGCCAGCAGCCCAAACAGGGTACCCTACGAGCAGTACTTC
- | TRBJ2-2 | - | TRBV2 | CASSDRTPTGELFF | TGTGCCAGCAGTGATCGGACTCCCACCGGGGAGCTGTTTTTT
- | TRBJ1-2 | - | TRBV18 | CASSPSANYGYTF | TGTGCCAGCTCACCGTCTGCGAACTATGGCTACACCTTC
TRBD2 | TRBJ2-1 | once | TRBV6-1 | CASSERRAGAPYNEQFF | TGTGCCAGCAGTGAACGCAGAGCGGGGGCCCCCTACAATGAGCAGTTCTTC
TRBD1 | TRBJ2-2 | - | TRBV19 | CASSRTGLTGELFF | TGTGCCAGTAGTCGGACAGGATTGACCGGGGAGCTGTTTTTT
- | TRBJ1-1 | - | TRBV6-6 | CATTLPGRATEAFF | TGTGCCACCACCCTCCCCGGGCGGGCCACTGAAGCTTTCTTT
TRBD1 | TRBJ2-1 | once | TRBV7-9 | CASSPLIDRDEQFF | TGTGCCAGCAGCCCACTTATCGACAGGGACGAGCAGTTCTTC
- | TRBJ2-3 | - | TRBV2 | CASREDTDTQYF | TGTGCCAGCAGGGAGGATACAGATACGCAGTATTTT
TRBD2 | TRBJ2-1 | - | TRBV10-2 | CASSAGTSGRVEQFF | TGCGCCAGCAGTGCAGGGACTAGCGGGAGGGTTGAGCAGTTCTTC
- | TRBJ1-1 | - | TRBV21-1 | CASSKASGQGPTLNTEAFF | TGTGCCAGCAGCAAAGCGTCGGGGCAGGGCCCAACTCTGAACACTGAAGCTTTCTTT
TRBD2 | TRBJ2-3 | once | TRBV7-8 | CASSFLSGGTDTQYF | TGTGCCAGCAGCTTCTTGAGCGGGGGCACAGATACGCAGTATTTT
- | TRBJ1-1 | - | TRBV9 | CASSVAVGPTTEAFF | TGTGCCAGCAGCGTAGCGGTAGGGCCGACCACTGAAGCTTTCTTT
- | TRBJ2-2 | - | TRBV2 | CASSEEAATGELFF | TGTGCCAGCAGTGAAGAGGCTGCCACCGGGGAGCTGTTTTTT
- | TRBJ2-3 | - | TRBV29-1 | CSVESRGVATDTQYF | TGCAGCGTTGAGTCAAGGGGGGTCGCCACAGATACGCAGTATTTT
TRBD1 | TRBJ1-1 | - | TRBV7-8 | CASSSRDRGFNTEAFF | TGTGCCAGCAGCTCCCGGGACAGGGGATTTAACACTGAAGCTTTCTTT
- | TRBJ2-3 | - | TRBV5-1 | CASRDGPTDTQYF | TGCGCCAGCAGGGACGGGCCCACAGATACGCAGTATTTT